This T cell receptor (beta chain) stems from a study of spatial heterogeneity in lung cancer. Study background: There were, on average, more than ten raw-read appearances for each unique TCR and UMI combination.

The V end was cut by 3 bases, the J end by 4 bases, with 5 bases between. Germline values: CDR1 SGHTA, CDR2 FQGNSA. This CDR3 is 12 amino acids long. Documented time point: sample taken at primary tumor resection. Extraction of whole RNA from tumor, nontumor lung or frozen PBMC preceded unsorted sequencing. Donation came from about 72 patients with untreated early-stage non-small cell lung cancer. TCR cDNA molecules each had a unique molecular identifier. Each CDR3 protein is one row after TCRdb ran MiXCR on the 5' RACE reads. Of 4,000 to 5,500 distinct CDR3 sequences in the sample, approximately 20% are singletons; the top ten hold approximately 22%. This clonotype ranks as medium-sized. The library was prepared for alpha chains; this beta chain is a stray read, so its frequency means little.

The sequence was obtained from a male donor with early-stage non-small cell lung cancer. The genes are TRBV7-2 and TRBJ2-3; D gene unclear. The sample consisted of normal lung tissue next to the tumor, taken at surgery. The chain's CDR3 is CASSFPPDTQYF. Here the CDR3 DNA reads TGTGCCAGCAGCTTCCCGCCAGATACGCAGTATTTT.